The next 29 T cell receptor beta chains were all read from a single sample in a study of beta chain features in type 1 diabetes. What was sequenced were expressed TCRB transcripts, since all of the isolated RNA had been reverse transcribed. Generated by immunoSEQ multiplex PCR, the TCRdb table keeps only in-frame clones and is missing some. Found here are about 290,000 clones, 8% of them singletons; the top ten hold more than 1%. The source material was central memory CD4+ T cells from blood. The source of these receptors is a young woman in good health.

The rearrangement links TRBV5-1 to TRBJ2-3; no reliable D call. V was shortened by 1 base and J by 1 base, with 7 bases between the two germline ends. The CDR3 loop spans 14 amino acids. Germline V gene lookup returns CDR1 SGHRS and CDR2 YFSETQ. The CDR3 coding sequence is TGCGCCAGCAGCTTGTCGCAGGGCACAGATACGCAGTATTTT. The encoded protein is CASSLSQGTDTQYF.

This clone was seen only a few times. The chain links TRBV2 to TRBJ1-2; the D gene is possibly TRBD1 (5 bases). The CDR3 extends over 16 amino acids. Per the germline V gene, CDR1 is SNHLY and CDR2 is FYNNEI. Trimming took 8 bases from V and 8 from J, leaving 27 bases between them. The CDR3 region is CASSRWQGQTGGGYTF. For the CDR3, the DNA is TGTGCCAGCTCCAGGTGGCAGGGCCAAACGGGTGGAGGCTACACCTTC.

This clone was detected only a few times. The same CDR3 can be traced to other DNA sequences in this sample. The chain combines TRBV7-2 with TRBJ2-3; no reliable D call. The V end was cut by 0 bases, the J end by 0 bases, with 4 bases between. Germline V gene sequence: CDR1 SGHTA, CDR2 FQGNSA. The length of the CDR3 is 14 residues. This chain's CDR3 is CASSLAGSTDTQYF. Written as DNA, the CDR3 is TGTGCCAGCAGCTTAGCCGGGAGCACAGATACGCAGTATTTT.

This clone was detected a few times. The chain links TRBV19 to TRBJ2-2, with TRBD2 matching over 8 bases. V lost 6 bases and J lost 0; bases outside the gene matches: 0. This CDR3 comprises 14 residues. The V gene's germline CDR1 is LNHDA and CDR2 SQIVND (reference sequence). The CDR3 here is CASRRGANTGELFF. In nucleotides, the CDR3 is TGTGCCAGTAGGCGGGGGGCGAACACCGGGGAGCTGTTTTTT.

This clone was observed a few times. The chain has TRBV27 and TRBJ2-7; D is tentatively TRBD1 or TRBD2 (6 bases each). Germline CDR1 MNHEY, CDR2 SMNVEV (reference sequence). This CDR3 comprises 11 residues. V lost 10 bases and J 6 bases, leaving 13 bases between the germline ends. CDR3 coding DNA: TGTGCCATATCGGGGGCGAGCGAGCAGTACGTC. Its translation: CAISGASEQYV.

This clone turned up a few times. The junction does not match germline at one end; this may be a read error. This rearrangement joins TRBV4-1 to TRBJ2-5; D ambiguous. This CDR3 comprises 15 residues. The V gene's germline CDR1 is MGHRA and CDR2 YSYEKL. The CDR3 DNA sequence: TGTGCCAGCAGCCCCGGTTCAAAGGGTGGAGAGACCCAGTACTTC. Translated, it gives CASSPGSKGGETQYF.

This clone was seen a handful of times. The chain uses TRBV28 and TRBJ1-5; D is ambiguous. V lost 5 bases, J lost 7 bases, and 6 bases lay in between. The CDR3 is 11 residues long. In germline, CDR1 is MDHEN, CDR2 SYDVKM. The CDR3 bases are TGTGCCAGCAGTGGGTTGCAGCCCCAGCATTTT. It codes for CASSGLQPQHF. Supplemented by reference TRBV28 and TRBJ1-5, the full variable domain reads DVKVTQSSRYLVKRTGEKVFLECVQDMDHENMFWYRQDPGLGLRLIYFSYDVKMKEKGDIPEGYSVSREKKERFSLILESASTNQTSMYLCASSGLQPQHFGDGTRLSIL.

V is TRBV7-2 and J is TRBJ2-5; D is unclear. Germline assignment: CDR1 SGHTA and CDR2 FQGNSA. Trimming removed 1 base at V and 7 bases at J, with 13 bases between. This CDR3 has 14 amino acids. The CDR3 loop reads CASSLGSNLMTQYF. CDR3 DNA sequence: TGTGCCAGCAGCTTAGGCTCAAATTTAATGACCCAGTACTTC.

The chain recombines TRBV4-2 with TRBJ1-2; D ambiguous. From germline, CDR1 is LGHNA and CDR2 YNFKEQ. With 0 bases removed from V and 4 bases from J, the gap between germline ends came to 6 bases. This CDR3 has 13 residues. The CDR3 coding sequence is TGTGCCAGCAGCCAAGATATCCTCTATGGCTACACCTTC. This encodes CASSQDILYGYTF.

This clone was picked up many times. The gene calls are TRBV5-4 and TRBJ2-2; a possible D gene is TRBD1 (5 bases). The CDR3 consists of 14 residues. Germline V CDR1 and CDR2: SGHNT, YYREEE (reference sequence). Trimming removed 2 bases from V and 4 bases from J, with 9 bases in between. CDR3 sequence reads: CASSFSGFTGELFF. The CDR3 DNA reads TGTGCCAGCAGCTTTTCAGGGTTCACCGGGGAGCTGTTTTTT.

The rearrangement joins TRBV7-2 to TRBJ2-5; 9 bases fit TRBD1. The DNA end is a closer match to TRBJ2-7, so the J assignment may be wrong. Germline V lookup: CDR1 SGHTA, CDR2 FQGNSA. The CDR3 totals 14 residues. The CDR3 loop is CASSLTRDRAEQYF. As DNA, the CDR3 is TGTGCCAGCAGCTTAACCCGGGACAGGGCCGAGCAGTACTTC.

J is TRBJ2-7 and V is TRBV7-2, with D perhaps TRBD1 (8 bases). Trimming shortened V by 3 bases and J by 3 bases, and 18 bases separated the two germline ends. This CDR3 is 16 amino acids long. Germline CDR1 and CDR2: SGHTA and FQGNSA. CDR3 DNA: TGTGCCAGCAGCTTGGTTTCGACAGGGGAGGGCTACGAGCAGTACTTC. This gives the protein CASSLVSTGEGYEQYF.

The rearrangement links TRBV5-6 to TRBJ2-7; either TRBD1 or TRBD2 may supply D (5 bases each). The CDR3 has 13 residues. V gave up 3 bases and J gave up 12 bases, with 19 bases separating them. Germline values: CDR1 SGHDT, CDR2 YYEEEE. CDR3 in amino acids: CASSSGTLPFSYV. Written as DNA, the CDR3 is TGTGCCAGCAGCTCCGGGACCTTACCCTTCTCGTACGTC.

This clone was seen ten or more times. V and J are TRBV11-2 and TRBJ1-1; 7 nucleotides line up with TRBD1. V shed 5 bases and J 4 bases; nucleotides not matched to a gene: 13. The germline gives CDR1 SGHAT, CDR2 FQNNGV. The CDR3 sequence is 16 residues long. The CDR3 reads CASSPRQGGAGTEAFF. The CDR3 coding sequence is TGTGCCAGCAGCCCCCGACAGGGCGGTGCAGGCACTGAAGCTTTCTTT.

This clone was picked up a small number of times. CDR3 residues: CASSGEGSWQPQHF. Here the CDR3 DNA reads TGTGCCAGCAGCGGCGAAGGGAGTTGGCAGCCCCAGCATTTT. The rearrangement joins TRBV6-6 to TRBJ1-5; D call uncertain. V was shortened by 6 bases and J by 7 bases, with 16 bases between the two germline ends. The CDR3 consists of 14 residues. CDR1 is MNHNY, CDR2 SVGAGI, per germline (reference sequence).

A few counts support this clone. The V gene is TRBV5-6, the J gene TRBJ1-4; D is uncertain. The V gene lost 1 base and the J gene lost 8 bases, with 12 bases spanning the gap. This CDR3 is built from 14 residues. From germline, CDR1 is SGHDT and CDR2 YYEEEE. The CDR3 DNA reads TGTGCCAGCAGCTTGAGGTCAGGCGTCGAAAAACTGTTTTTT. This translates into CASSLRSGVEKLFF. Full variable domain (remainder filled in from reference TRBV5-6 and TRBJ1-4): DAGVTQSPTHLIKTRGQQVTLRCSPKSGHDTVSWYQQALGQGPQFIFQYYEEEERQRGNFPDRFSGHQFPNYSSELNVNALLLGDSALYLCASSLRSGVEKLFFGSGTQLSVL.

The chain recombines TRBV29-1 with TRBJ2-1; D is uncertain. Germline lookup yields CDR1 SQVTM and CDR2 ANQGSEA. This CDR3 has 11 amino acids. Trimming removed 0 bases at V and 9 bases at J, with 6 bases between. This CDR3 reads CSVEDLGEQFF. For the CDR3, the DNA is TGCAGCGTTGAAGATTTGGGTGAGCAGTTCTTC.

The chain couples TRBV7-2 to TRBJ1-6, with a tentative D call TRBD1 (6 bases). Germline assignment: CDR1 SGHTA and CDR2 FQGNSA. The V end was cut by 5 bases, the J end by 9 bases, with 23 bases between. CDR3 length: 17 amino acids. CDR3 DNA sequence: TGTGCCAGCAGCATACTCGAGGTGGGACACTCGATTTCACCCCTCCACTTT. This encodes CASSILEVGHSISPLHF. The full variable domain, rest sourced from reference TRBV7-2 and TRBJ1-6, is GAGVSQSPSNKVTEKGKDVELRCDPISGHTALYWYRQSLGQGLEFLIYFQGNSAPDKSGLPSDRFSAERTGGSVSTLTIQRTQQEDSAVYLCASSILEVGHSISPLHFGNGTRLTVT.

In its sample, this clone was seen a few times. The rearrangement uses TRBV5-4 and TRBJ1-4; tentative D call: TRBD1 (5 bases). Germline V gene sequence: CDR1 SGHNT, CDR2 YYREEE (reference sequence). The CDR3 has 14 amino acids. Deletions cut 4 bases from V and 6 bases from J, with 13 bases between. The CDR3 here is CASSQSQGDEKLFF. Written as DNA, the CDR3 is TGTGCCAGCAGCCAAAGCCAGGGAGATGAAAAACTGTTTTTT.

The rearrangement joins TRBV5-6 to TRBJ2-1; 10 bases align to TRBD1. J was trimmed by 8 bases and V by 1 base; bases with no gene match: 12. Germline lookup yields CDR1 SGHDT and CDR2 YYEEEE. This CDR3 is built from 17 residues. The CDR3 sequence: CASSLLDRQGADDEQFF. In nucleotides, the CDR3 is TGTGCCAGCAGCTTGTTGGACCGACAGGGGGCGGACGATGAGCAGTTCTTC.

This clone has a handful of counts. The rearrangement uses TRBV7-2 and TRBJ1-5; TRBD1 might be the D (6 bases). With 0 bases removed from V and 2 bases from J, the gap between germline ends came to 14 bases. Germline V gene lookup returns CDR1 SGHTA and CDR2 FQGNSA. This CDR3 spans 17 amino acids. The CDR3 here is CASSLASGGHRNQPQHF. The DNA for the CDR3 is TGTGCCAGCAGCTTAGCTTCGGGGGGGCACCGCAATCAGCCCCAGCATTTT.

This clone was detected a few times. The chain couples TRBV7-3 to TRBJ2-3; 9 bases align to TRBD2. This CDR3 is 15 amino acids long. V shed 2 bases, J shed 2 bases, and the junction held 2 bases outside the gene matches. Germline CDR1 is SGHTA and CDR2 is FQGTGA. CDR3 sequence: CASSLLAGFTDTQYF. The CDR3 DNA follows: TGTGCCAGCAGCTTACTAGCGGGGTTCACAGATACGCAGTATTTT.

This chain joins TRBV4-2 and TRBJ2-1, with TRBD1 matching over 7 bases. The length of the CDR3 is 15 residues. V shed 4 bases, J shed 5 bases, and the junction held 8 bases outside the gene matches. CDR1 and CDR2 from the germline V gene are LGHNA and YNFKEQ. The CDR3, as DNA: TGTGCCAGCAGCCCGCAGGGGGTAAAGGACAATGAGCAGTTCTTC. Protein product: CASSPQGVKDNEQFF.

This chain joins TRBV4-1 and TRBJ1-2; no clear D gene. The V end lost 4 bases, the J end lost 4 bases, and 10 bases lay between the germline ends. The germline V gene encodes CDR1 MGHRA and CDR2 YSYEKL. The CDR3 totals 13 residues. The CDR3 nucleotides are TGCGCCAGCAGCCGGGGATCCGGCTATGGCTACACCTTC. Its translation: CASSRGSGYGYTF.

This clone was recorded a few times. The rearrangement uses TRBV25-1 and TRBJ2-3; D call uncertain. V lost 3 bases to trimming and J lost 4 bases, with 14 bases between them. Germline assignment: CDR1 MGHDK and CDR2 SYGVNS. This CDR3 is built from 15 residues. The chain's CDR3 is CASSDPTWVADTQYF. The CDR3 bases are TGTGCCAGCAGTGACCCGACGTGGGTCGCAGATACGCAGTATTTT.

V gene TRBV27 combines with J gene TRBJ1-4; D is unclear. CDR1 and CDR2 from the germline V gene are MNHEY and SMNVEV (reference sequence). The CDR3 sequence is 16 residues long. V was pared by 5 bases and J by 1 base, with 14 bases between. CDR3 sequence: CASSPTHSRTNEKLFF. The DNA of the CDR3 is TGTGCCAGCAGTCCGACCCACAGCCGAACTAATGAAAAACTGTTTTTT.

The J gene is TRBJ1-4, the V gene TRBV4-1; unclear D gene. The CDR3 length is 13 residues. Looked up from germline, CDR1 is MGHRA and CDR2 is YSYEKL. Between the trimmed V and J ends, which lost 4 bases and 8 bases, there was a span of 11 bases. Here the CDR3 reads CASSLVMGEKLFF. The DNA of the CDR3 is TGCGCCAGCAGCCTCGTAATGGGAGAAAAACTGTTTTTT.

The V call is TRBV28, the J call TRBJ1-2; D possibly corresponds to TRBD1 (5 bases). V lost 6 bases to trimming and J lost 2 bases, with 16 bases between them. The CDR3 is 15 residues long. Germline values: CDR1 MDHEN, CDR2 SYDVKM. The CDR3 spells CASSPGGAGNYGYTF. The DNA of the CDR3 is TGTGCCAGCAGCCCGGGAGGTGCAGGGAACTATGGCTACACCTTC.

This clone has ten or more counts. Other DNA sequences in the same sample also yield this CDR3. The chain combines TRBV19 with TRBJ2-1; no firm D call. Trimming took 2 bases from V and 7 from J, leaving 6 bases between them. Germline V gives CDR1 LNHDA, CDR2 SQIVND (reference sequence). The CDR3 sequence is 12 residues long. The CDR3 protein is CASSIMGNEQFF. For the CDR3, the DNA is TGTGCCAGTAGTATAATGGGAAATGAGCAGTTCTTC. Based on the CDR3 plus reference TRBV19 and TRBJ2-1, the full variable domain is DGGITQSPKYLFRKEGQNVTLSCEQNLNHDAMYWYRQDPGQGLRLIYYSQIVNDFQKGDIAEGYSVSREKKESFPLTVTSAQKNPTAFYLCASSIMGNEQFFGPGTRLTVL.